This TCR beta chain was sequenced during a study of control samples from healthy donors and cancer patients. TCRdb's copy holds only in-frame clones and misses some; the assay was immunoSEQ multiplex PCR. The sample records over 85,000 clones, approximately 88% being singletons. The CDR3 runs 13 residues. Germline V gene sequence: CDR1 SGHTA, CDR2 FQGNSA. With 6 bases removed from V and 4 bases from J, the gap between germline ends came to 12 bases. The sample taken for sequencing was PBMCs. The TCR sequence derives from a woman in her sixties or seventies with lung cancer. The rearrangement joins TRBV7-2 to TRBJ1-2; the D is unclear. The CDR3 DNA is TGTGCCAGCAGTTCCCCCAACAGCTATGGCTACACCTTC. Its translation is CASSSPNSYGYTF.